The TCR beta chain described here comes from a study of OX40 agonist ivuxolimab in advanced cancers. Study details: The patients got ivuxolimab, which is an agonistic anti-OX40 (CD134) antibody.

Peripheral blood came from all dose cohorts at three timepoints. V was clipped by 2 bases and J by 4 bases; unmatched bases: 4. Germline assignment: CDR1 MNHEY and CDR2 SVGAGI. The CDR3 runs 16 residues. This table comes from immunoSEQ multiplex PCR, and its TCRdb copy is limited to in-frame clones, with some not included. The sample includes 25,000 to 30,000 clones, about 80% of them seen just once. This sequence originates from an adult with an advanced solid tumor such as melanoma, head and neck, liver or kidney cancer. The input for sequencing was CD4+ or CD8+ T cells sorted from blood, taken in a trial of the OX40 agonist ivuxolimab. This rearrangement joins TRBV6-5 to TRBJ2-1, with 11 bases identical to TRBD2. The CDR3 DNA is TGTGCCAGCAGTTACGCTAGCGGGGGGCTTTACAATGAGCAGTTCTTC. This sequence encodes CASSYASGGLYNEQFF.